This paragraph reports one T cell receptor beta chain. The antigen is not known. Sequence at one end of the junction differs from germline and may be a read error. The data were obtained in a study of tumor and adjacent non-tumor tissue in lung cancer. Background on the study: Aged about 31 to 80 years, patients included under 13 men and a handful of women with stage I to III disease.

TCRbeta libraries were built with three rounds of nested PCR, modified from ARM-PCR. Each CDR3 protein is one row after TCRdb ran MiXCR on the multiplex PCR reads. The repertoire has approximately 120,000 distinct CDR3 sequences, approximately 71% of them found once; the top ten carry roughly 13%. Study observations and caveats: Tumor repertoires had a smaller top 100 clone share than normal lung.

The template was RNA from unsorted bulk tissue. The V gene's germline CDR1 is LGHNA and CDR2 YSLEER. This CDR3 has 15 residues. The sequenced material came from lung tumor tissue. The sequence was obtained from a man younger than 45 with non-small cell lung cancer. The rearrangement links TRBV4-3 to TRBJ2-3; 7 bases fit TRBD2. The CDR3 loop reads CASSQELASTDTQYF. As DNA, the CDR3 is TGCGCCAGCAGCCAGGAACTAGCGAGCACAGATACGCAGTATTTC.